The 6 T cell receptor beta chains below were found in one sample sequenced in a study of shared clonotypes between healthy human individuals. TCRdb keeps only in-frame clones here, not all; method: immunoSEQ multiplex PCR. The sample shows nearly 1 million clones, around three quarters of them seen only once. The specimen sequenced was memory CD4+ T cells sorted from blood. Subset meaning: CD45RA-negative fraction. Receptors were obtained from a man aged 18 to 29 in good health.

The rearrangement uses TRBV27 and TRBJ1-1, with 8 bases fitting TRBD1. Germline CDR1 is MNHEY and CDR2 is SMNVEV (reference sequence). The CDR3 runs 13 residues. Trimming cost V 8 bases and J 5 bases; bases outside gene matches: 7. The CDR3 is CASQTGVGTEAFF. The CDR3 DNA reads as TGTGCCAGCCAGACAGGGGTTGGGACTGAAGCTTTCTTT.

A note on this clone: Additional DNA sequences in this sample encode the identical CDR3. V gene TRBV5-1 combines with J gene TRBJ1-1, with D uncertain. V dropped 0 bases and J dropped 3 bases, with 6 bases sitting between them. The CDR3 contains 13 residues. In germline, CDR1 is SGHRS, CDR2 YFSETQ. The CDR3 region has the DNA TGCGCCAGCAGCTTGGTGCAAGACACTGAAGCTTTCTTT. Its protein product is CASSLVQDTEAFF.

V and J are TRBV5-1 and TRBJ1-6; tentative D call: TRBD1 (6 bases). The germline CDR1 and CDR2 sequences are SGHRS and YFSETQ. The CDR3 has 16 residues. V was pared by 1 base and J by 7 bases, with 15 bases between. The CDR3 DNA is TGCGCCAGCAGCTTGTCAGTGGCAGGGGAAAATTCACCCCTCCACTTT. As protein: CASSLSVAGENSPLHF.

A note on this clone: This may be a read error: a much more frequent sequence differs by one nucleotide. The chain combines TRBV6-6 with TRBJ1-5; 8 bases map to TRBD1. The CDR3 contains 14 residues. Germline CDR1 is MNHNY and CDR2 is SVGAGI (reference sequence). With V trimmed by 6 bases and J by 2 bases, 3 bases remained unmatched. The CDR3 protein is CASSETGGNQPQHF. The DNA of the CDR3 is TGTGCCAGCAGCGAGACAGGGGGCAATCAGCCCCAGCATTTT.

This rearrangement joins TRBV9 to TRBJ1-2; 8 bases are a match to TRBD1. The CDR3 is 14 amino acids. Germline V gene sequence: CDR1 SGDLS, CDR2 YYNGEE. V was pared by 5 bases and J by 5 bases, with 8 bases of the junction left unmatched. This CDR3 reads CASSPPGQAYGYTF. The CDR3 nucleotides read TGTGCCAGCAGTCCTCCGGGACAGGCGTATGGCTACACCTTC.

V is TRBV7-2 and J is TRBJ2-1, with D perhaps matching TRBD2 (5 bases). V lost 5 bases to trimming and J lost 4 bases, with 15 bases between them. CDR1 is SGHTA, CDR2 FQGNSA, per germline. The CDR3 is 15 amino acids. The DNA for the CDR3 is TGTGCCAGCAGCCGGAGGTGGACGGCGTACAATGAGCAGTTCTTC. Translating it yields CASSRRWTAYNEQFF. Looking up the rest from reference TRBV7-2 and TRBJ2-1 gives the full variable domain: GAGVSQSPSNKVTEKGKDVELRCDPISGHTALYWYRQSLGQGLEFLIYFQGNSAPDKSGLPSDRFSAERTGGSVSTLTIQRTQQEDSAVYLCASSRRWTAYNEQFFGPGTRLTVL.